The 11 T cell receptor beta chains in this list originate from one sample, sequenced in a study of T cell clones after liver transplantation. This table comes from immunoSEQ multiplex PCR, and its TCRdb copy is limited to in-frame clones, with some not included. Among tens of thousands of clones, about 70% were seen once, and the ten largest hold more than 7.5%. Sequenced material: CD4+ T cells from blood, taken at the 22-month timepoint. Receptors were obtained from a human patient who received a liver transplant. Some T cells may originate from the graft donor.

This chain links TRBV9 with TRBJ1-2, with 7 bases identical to TRBD1. Germline CDR1 is SGDLS and CDR2 is YYNGEE. V gave up 1 base and J gave up 2 bases; unmatched junction bases: 2. This CDR3 has 14 amino acids. The CDR3 DNA is TGTGCCAGCAGCGTATTGACAGGGAACTATGGCTACACCTTC. Its translation: CASSVLTGNYGYTF.

This clone was counted once. The rearrangement joins TRBV18 to TRBJ1-1; 9 bases match TRBD1. The CDR3 has 14 residues. The V gene's germline CDR1 is KGHSH and CDR2 LQKENI. The V and J ends lost 1 base and 8 bases, in that order; junction bases with no gene match: 5. The CDR3 coding sequence is TGTGCCAGCTCACCACGACAGGGGGTATACGAAGCTTTCTTT. Its protein product is CASSPRQGVYEAFF.

The J gene is TRBJ1-4, the V gene TRBV11-2; possible D gene TRBD1, 5 bases. The V gene's germline CDR1 is SGHAT and CDR2 FQNNGV. The CDR3 covers 14 residues. V shed 8 bases and J shed 0 bases, with 10 bases lying between them. DNA of the CDR3: TGTGCCAGCGGACAATCCTCAACTAATGAAAAACTGTTTTTT. Amino acid sequence: CASGQSSTNEKLFF. The complete variable domain, with remaining parts taken from reference TRBV11-2 and TRBJ1-4, reads EAGVAQSPRYKIIEKRQSVAFWCNPISGHATLYWYQQILGQGPKLLIQFQNNGVVDDSQLPKDRFSAERLKGVDSTLKIQPAKLEDSAVYLCASGQSSTNEKLFFGSGTQLSVL.

The J gene is TRBJ2-5, the V gene TRBV19; the match to TRBD2 covers 7 bases. Germline V lookup: CDR1 LNHDA, CDR2 SQIVND (reference sequence). This CDR3 comprises 13 residues. Trimming at V came to 4 bases and at J to 5 bases, leaving 4 bases not matched to a gene. The CDR3 DNA follows: TGTGCCAGTAGTACAGGGCGGGGGGAGACCCAGTACTTC. Translating it yields CASSTGRGETQYF.

This chain uses TRBV7-2 with TRBJ2-3; TRBD2 might be the D (6 bases). CDR1 and CDR2 from the germline V gene are SGHTA and FQGNSA. V lost 5 bases, J lost 14 bases, and 20 bases lay in between. This CDR3 is 13 amino acids long. The CDR3 DNA sequence: TGTGCCAGCAGCCCAGAACCCGCTGGGGGAGGGTATTTT. Translation: CASSPEPAGGGYF.

This clone has more than one count but fewer than ten. The V call is TRBV7-9, the J call TRBJ2-2; no reliable D call. Trimming removed 6 bases from V and 6 bases from J, with 11 bases in between. There are 13 residues in the CDR3. Germline V gene lookup returns CDR1 SEHNR and CDR2 FQNEAQ (reference sequence). The CDR3 spells CASRTSGSGELFF. The CDR3 bases are TGTGCCAGCAGGACCTCCGGGTCCGGGGAGCTGTTTTTT.

This clone was seen only a few times. The V call is TRBV19, the J call TRBJ1-1; D is ambiguous. V gave up 3 bases and J gave up 3 bases, with 8 bases separating them. This CDR3 spans 13 amino acids. Per germline, CDR1 LNHDA and CDR2 SQIVND (reference sequence). CDR3 sequence (DNA): TGTGCCAGTAGTATGAGCAGAGACACTGAAGCTTTCTTT. It codes for CASSMSRDTEAFF.

The rearrangement links TRBV9 to TRBJ2-7; D is unresolved. The length of the CDR3 is 14 residues. V shed 4 bases and J shed 5 bases, with 16 bases lying between them. The germline V gene has CDR1 SGDLS and CDR2 YYNGEE. Here the CDR3 DNA reads TGTGCCAGCAGCCTCTCCTGGGCGGATGACGAGCAGTACTTC. Protein sequence: CASSLSWADDEQYF.

To note about this clone: Germline and junction disagree at one end, which may indicate a read error. The chain links TRBV11-2 to TRBJ2-3; 9 bases fit TRBD1. The CDR3 extends over 17 amino acids. Germline CDR1 and CDR2: SGHAT and FQNNGV. CDR3 DNA: TGTGCCAGCAGCTTAGAGGGACAGGGAAGTAGCACAGATATGCAGTATTTT. It yields the protein CASSLEGQGSSTDMQYF.

This clone was counted a few times. The rearrangement links TRBV4-1 to TRBJ1-1, with D possibly matching TRBD1 (5 bases). The germline V and J ends were trimmed by 2 bases and 1 base, with 11 bases remaining between them. Germline CDR1 reads MGHRA; CDR2 reads YSYEKL. The CDR3 extends over 15 amino acids. CDR3 amino acids: CASSQTFRENTEAFF. In DNA form, the CDR3 reads TGCGCCAGCAGCCAAACATTCAGGGAGAACACTGAAGCTTTCTTT.

This chain uses TRBV5-1 with TRBJ2-3, with 9 bases identical to TRBD2. The V gene end was trimmed by 4 bases and the J gene end by 0 bases; junction bases not matched to a gene: 6. The CDR3 length is 16 residues. The germline CDR1 and CDR2 sequences are SGHRS and YFSETQ. The CDR3 nucleotides are TGCGCCAGCAGCATTAGCGGGGGCCTAAGCACAGATACGCAGTATTTT. Its translation: CASSISGGLSTDTQYF.